This entry lists 9 T cell receptor beta chains sequenced from one sample in a study of patients and donors after allogeneic stem cell transplantation. TCRdb ran MiXCR on the RT-PCR reads and lists one entry per CDR3 protein. The top ten hold roughly 7% of the sample, which has over 400,000 distinct CDR3 sequences, approximately 16% seen once. The sequencing sample was made of blood, either unsorted or a sorted T cell fraction (not recorded which). These receptors originate from a human donor who was either an allogeneic HSCT recipient or a stem cell or donor lymphocyte infusion donor (not recorded which). It is not recorded whose cells these are; they may come from a transplant donor.

The sample holds a few counts of this clonotype. This rearrangement joins TRBV6-1 to TRBJ1-4; D not certain. V was clipped by 6 bases and J by 0 bases, with 8 bases between them. Germline CDR1 MNHNS, CDR2 SASEGT. This CDR3 has 14 residues. In DNA form, the CDR3 reads TGTGCCAGCAGCATAAGAGCAACTAATGAAAAACTGTTTTTT. It codes for CASSIRATNEKLFF.

This sequence joins TRBV5-1 and TRBJ1-1, with unresolved D. Trimming left V 3 bases short and J 6 bases short, with 12 bases between. The CDR3 totals 13 residues. Germline V gives CDR1 SGHRS, CDR2 YFSETQ. The CDR3 reads CASSSTSTSEAFF. In DNA, the CDR3 is TGCGCCAGCAGCTCCACGTCTACCTCTGAAGCTTTCTTT.

The rearrangement joins TRBV20-1 to TRBJ1-3; D perhaps matches TRBD1 (5 bases). The CDR3 length is 16 residues. Trimming shortened V by 0 bases and J by 0 bases, and 12 bases separated the two germline ends. The germline V gene has CDR1 DFQATT and CDR2 SNEGSKA (reference sequence). CDR3 in amino acids: CSAREFVGGSGNTIYF. DNA for the CDR3: TGCAGTGCTAGAGAATTTGTGGGGGGCTCTGGAAACACCATATATTTT.

The chain uses TRBV9 and TRBJ2-5; TRBD2 matches 11 bases. Germline lookup yields CDR1 SGDLS and CDR2 YYNGEE. This CDR3 comprises 19 residues. The V segment lost 4 bases and the J segment 2 bases; nucleotides outside the gene matches: 16. CDR3 in amino acids: CASSPHTMTSGVRQETQYF. DNA for the CDR3: TGTGCCAGCAGCCCTCATACTATGACTAGCGGGGTAAGGCAAGAGACCCAGTACTTC.

V gene TRBV2 combines with J gene TRBJ1-2; D might be TRBD1 (6 bases). CDR1 is SNHLY and CDR2 is FYNNEI in the germline V gene. The CDR3 is made up of 14 amino acids. V lost 0 bases to trimming and J lost 8 bases, with 13 bases between them. As DNA, the CDR3 is TGTGCCAGCAGTGAAGCGGACAGTATATACGGCTACACCTTC. The encoded protein is CASSEADSIYGYTF.

This clonotype was observed many times. V and J are TRBV12-3 or TRBV12-4 and TRBJ2-4, with 10 nucleotides matching TRBD2. V lost 6 bases and J lost 2; bases outside the gene matches: 7. CDR3 length: 16 residues. CDR3 protein: CASSQLAGSSKNIQYF. The CDR3 DNA reads TGTGCCAGCAGCCAACTAGCGGGGAGCTCCAAAAACATTCAGTACTTC.

This clonotype was detected only a few times. This sequence joins TRBV10-3 and TRBJ2-7; 7 bases are shared with TRBD1. Germline trimming cut 4 bases from V and 5 bases from J; bases unmatched to any gene: 5. This CDR3 contains 13 residues. Germline V gene data show CDR1 as ENHRY and CDR2 as SYGVKD. CDR3 region: CAISGRGRNEQYF. Here the CDR3 DNA reads TGTGCCATCAGTGGCAGGGGGAGAAACGAGCAGTACTTC.

V and J are TRBV6-1 and TRBJ1-3; no definite D call. CDR3 size: 13 residues. The V gene's germline CDR1 is MNHNS and CDR2 SASEGT. Trimming stripped 7 bases from V and 0 bases from J, with 7 bases between. In DNA form, the CDR3 reads TGTGCCAGCATCGGGGTCTCTGGAAACACCATATATTTT. Amino acids: CASIGVSGNTIYF.

The chain recombines TRBV9 with TRBJ2-7; no clear D. Germline V lookup: CDR1 SGDLS, CDR2 YYNGEE. CDR3 length equals 15 residues. Trimming removed 2 bases from V and 9 bases from J, with 21 bases in between. CDR3 bases: TGTGCCAGCAGCGTCATATCGTGGGCCGGGTTTCCGCAGTACTTC. It yields the protein CASSVISWAGFPQYF.